These T cell receptor beta chains were read from a single sample in a study of identical twins. TCRdb itself ran the 5' RACE reads through MiXCR, one entry per CDR3 protein. Of around 490,000 distinct CDR3 sequences in the sample, about a fifth were seen once. These data were also reused for a study on yellow fever vaccine responses in identical twins.

The sequenced sample was CD4+ T cells sorted from blood. The source is a woman between 18 and 29 years old in good health. Both conserved end residues are part of each CDR3. Each record gives: J gene, V gene, CDR3 protein.

j_call: TRBJ1-2; v_call: TRBV5-1; cdr3_aa: CASSGLQGNYGYTF
j_call: TRBJ2-6; v_call: TRBV19; cdr3_aa: CASSTGVSGANVLTF
j_call: TRBJ2-5; v_call: TRBV11-2; cdr3_aa: CASSPPGLAGVGETQYF
j_call: TRBJ1-1; v_call: TRBV18; cdr3_aa: CASSPNEGIQGRSFF
j_call: TRBJ2-1; v_call: TRBV5-1; cdr3_aa: CASSLGDNEQFF
j_call: TRBJ2-1; v_call: TRBV15; cdr3_aa: CATSSPLRNSVFNEQFF
j_call: TRBJ2-1; v_call: TRBV10-1; cdr3_aa: CASSDSAGGRNEQFF
j_call: TRBJ2-2; v_call: TRBV20-1; cdr3_aa: CSAGSGSGTGELFF
j_call: TRBJ2-3; v_call: TRBV12-5; cdr3_aa: CASGLAGAPDTQYF
j_call: TRBJ2-2; v_call: TRBV5-1; cdr3_aa: CVKDLDRWTDTGELFF
j_call: TRBJ2-7; v_call: TRBV29-1; cdr3_aa: CSVDQGSYEQYF
j_call: TRBJ2-7; v_call: TRBV6-6; cdr3_aa: CASSPPYWNEQYF
j_call: TRBJ2-3; v_call: TRBV7-2; cdr3_aa: CASSLDTGHNTQYF
j_call: TRBJ1-6; v_call: TRBV15; cdr3_aa: CATSRGSGDYSPLHF
j_call: TRBJ2-7; v_call: TRBV6-5; cdr3_aa: CASSYSVGGGYEQYF
j_call: TRBJ2-1; v_call: TRBV4-1; cdr3_aa: CASSDPGGSSYNEQFF
j_call: TRBJ1-2; v_call: TRBV3-1; cdr3_aa: CASSLSGGADGYTF
j_call: TRBJ2-7; v_call: TRBV20-1; cdr3_aa: CSARVTSFEQYF
j_call: TRBJ2-1; v_call: TRBV9; cdr3_aa: CASSVGGAFSSYNEQFF
j_call: TRBJ2-1; v_call: TRBV7-8; cdr3_aa: CASSLVWREGLNEQFF
j_call: TRBJ2-2; v_call: TRBV2; cdr3_aa: CASSKRESTTGELFF
j_call: TRBJ2-1; v_call: TRBV27; cdr3_aa: CASSRDRDRGGNEQFF
j_call: TRBJ1-1; v_call: TRBV5-1; cdr3_aa: CASSLTNTEAFF
j_call: TRBJ2-1; v_call: TRBV6-2/TRBV6-3; cdr3_aa: CASSYLAGSGYNEQFF
j_call: TRBJ2-2; v_call: TRBV20-1; cdr3_aa: CSARESGGSHTGELFF
j_call: TRBJ1-6; v_call: TRBV5-1; cdr3_aa: CASSEGRVPSSYNSPLHF
j_call: TRBJ1-2; v_call: TRBV28; cdr3_aa: CASRARVYGYTF
j_call: TRBJ2-1; v_call: TRBV19; cdr3_aa: CASRLAGNEQFF
j_call: TRBJ2-3; v_call: TRBV20-1; cdr3_aa: CSASLPGLAGFTDTQYF
j_call: TRBJ2-1; v_call: TRBV20-1; cdr3_aa: CSAHGEGTSYNEQFF
j_call: TRBJ2-2; v_call: TRBV12-3/TRBV12-4; cdr3_aa: CASSLAGQGAGELFF